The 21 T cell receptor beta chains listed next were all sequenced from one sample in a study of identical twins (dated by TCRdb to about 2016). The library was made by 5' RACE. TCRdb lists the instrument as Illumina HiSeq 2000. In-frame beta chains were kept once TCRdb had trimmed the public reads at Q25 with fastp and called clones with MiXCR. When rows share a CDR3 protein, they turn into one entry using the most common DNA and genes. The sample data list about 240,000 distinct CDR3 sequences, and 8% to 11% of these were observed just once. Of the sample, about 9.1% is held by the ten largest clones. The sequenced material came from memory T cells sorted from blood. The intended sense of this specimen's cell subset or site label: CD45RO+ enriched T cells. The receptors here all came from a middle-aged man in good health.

CDR3 protein: CASSPEVGTEAFF. CDR3 nucleotides: TGTGCCAGCAGCCCCGAGGTAGGGACTGAAGCTTTCTTT. The chain recombines TRBV3-1 with TRBJ1-1; D uncertain. The germline gives CDR1 LGHDT, CDR2 YNNKEL (reference sequence). Trimming took off 4 bases at V and 5 bases at J, with 11 bases between the two ends. This CDR3 is built from 13 residues.

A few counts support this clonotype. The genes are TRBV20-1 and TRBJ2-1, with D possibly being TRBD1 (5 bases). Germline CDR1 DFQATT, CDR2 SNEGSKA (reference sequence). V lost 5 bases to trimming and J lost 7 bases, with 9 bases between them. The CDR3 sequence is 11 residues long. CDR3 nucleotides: TGCAGTGCTGACAAGGGGAATGAGCAGTTCTTC. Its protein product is CSADKGNEQFF.

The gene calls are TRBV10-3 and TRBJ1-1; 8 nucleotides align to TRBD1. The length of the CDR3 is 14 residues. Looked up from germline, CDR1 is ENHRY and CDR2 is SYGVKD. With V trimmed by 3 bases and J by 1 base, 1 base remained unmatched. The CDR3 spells CAISDDRGNTEAFF. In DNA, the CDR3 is TGTGCCATCAGTGACGACAGGGGGAACACTGAAGCTTTCTTT.

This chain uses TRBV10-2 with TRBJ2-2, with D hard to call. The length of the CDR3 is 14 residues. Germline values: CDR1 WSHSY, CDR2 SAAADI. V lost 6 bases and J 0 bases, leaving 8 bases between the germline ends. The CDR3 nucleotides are TGCGCCAGCAGACTGGACCCGAACACCGGGGAGCTGTTTTTT. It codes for CASRLDPNTGELFF.

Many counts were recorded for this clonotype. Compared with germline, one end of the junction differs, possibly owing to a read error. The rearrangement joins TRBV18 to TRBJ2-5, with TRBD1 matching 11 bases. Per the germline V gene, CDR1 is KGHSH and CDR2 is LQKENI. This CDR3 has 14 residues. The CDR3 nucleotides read TGCGCCAGCAGCCCCGGGACAGGGGGAGAGACCCAGTACTTC. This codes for CASSPGTGGETQYF.

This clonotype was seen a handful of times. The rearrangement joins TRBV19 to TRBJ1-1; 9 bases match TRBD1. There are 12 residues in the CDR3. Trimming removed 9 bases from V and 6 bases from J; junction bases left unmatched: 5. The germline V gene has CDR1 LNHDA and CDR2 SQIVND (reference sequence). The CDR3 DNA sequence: TGTGCCAGCGGGGACAGGGTGGCTGAAGCTTTCTTT. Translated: CASGDRVAEAFF. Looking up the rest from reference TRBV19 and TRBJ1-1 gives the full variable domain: DGGITQSPKYLFRKEGQNVTLSCEQNLNHDAMYWYRQDPGQGLRLIYYSQIVNDFQKGDIAEGYSVSREKKESFPLTVTSAQKNPTAFYLCASGDRVAEAFFGQGTRLTVV.

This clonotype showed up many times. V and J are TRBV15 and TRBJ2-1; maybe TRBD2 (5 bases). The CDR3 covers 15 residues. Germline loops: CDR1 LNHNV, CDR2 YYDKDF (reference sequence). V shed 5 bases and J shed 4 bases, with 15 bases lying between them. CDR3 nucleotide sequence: TGTGCCACCAGCCTACGGGGATCGCCTTACAATGAGCAGTTCTTC. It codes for CATSLRGSPYNEQFF.

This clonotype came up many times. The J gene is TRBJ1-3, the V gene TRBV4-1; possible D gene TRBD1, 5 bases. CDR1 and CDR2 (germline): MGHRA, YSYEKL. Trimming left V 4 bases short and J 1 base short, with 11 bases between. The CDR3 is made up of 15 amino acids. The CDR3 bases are TGCGCCAGCAGCCTTCCCGGGGCTTCTGGAAACACCATATATTTT. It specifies CASSLPGASGNTIYF.

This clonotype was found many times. CDR3 amino acids: CASSFGQASYGYTF. CDR3 nucleotide sequence: TGCGCCAGCAGCTTCGGCCAGGCCAGCTATGGCTACACCTTC. J is TRBJ1-2 and V is TRBV5-1, with no clear D. The CDR3 runs 14 residues. CDR1 and CDR2 (germline): SGHRS, YFSETQ. Trimming stripped 2 bases from V and 4 bases from J, with 12 bases between.

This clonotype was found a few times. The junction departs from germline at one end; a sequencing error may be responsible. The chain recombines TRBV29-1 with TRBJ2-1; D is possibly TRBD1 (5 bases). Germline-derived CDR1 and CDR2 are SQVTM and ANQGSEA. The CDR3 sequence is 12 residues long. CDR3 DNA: TGCAGCGCCGACAGCTCCTACAATGAGCAGTCCTTC. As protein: CSADSSYNEQSF.

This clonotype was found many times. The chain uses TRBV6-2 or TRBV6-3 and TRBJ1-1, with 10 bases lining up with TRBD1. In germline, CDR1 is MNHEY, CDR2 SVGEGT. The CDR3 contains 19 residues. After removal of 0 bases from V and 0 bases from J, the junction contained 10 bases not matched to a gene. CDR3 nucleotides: TGTGCCAGCAGTTACTCGGGGTTTGGACAGGGGGAATTGAACACTGAAGCTTTCTTT. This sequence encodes CASSYSGFGQGELNTEAFF.

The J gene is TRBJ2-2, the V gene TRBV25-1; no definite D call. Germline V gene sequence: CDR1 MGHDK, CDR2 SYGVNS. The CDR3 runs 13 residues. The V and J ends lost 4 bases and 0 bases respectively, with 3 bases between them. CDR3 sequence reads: CASSATNTGELFF. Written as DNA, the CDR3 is TGTGCCAGCAGTGCCACGAACACCGGGGAGCTGTTTTTT.

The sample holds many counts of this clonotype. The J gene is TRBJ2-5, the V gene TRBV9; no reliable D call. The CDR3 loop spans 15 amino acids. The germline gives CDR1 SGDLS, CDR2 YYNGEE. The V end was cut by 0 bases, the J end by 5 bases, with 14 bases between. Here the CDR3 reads CASSVGDLLVETQYF. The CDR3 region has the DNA TGTGCCAGCAGCGTAGGGGATCTCCTGGTGGAGACCCAGTACTTC. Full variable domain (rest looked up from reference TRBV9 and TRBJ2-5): DSGVTQTPKHLITATGQRVTLRCSPRSGDLSVYWYQQSLDQGLQFLIQYYNGEERAKGNILERFSAQQFPDLHSELNLSSLELGDSALYFCASSVGDLLVETQYFGPGTRLLVL.

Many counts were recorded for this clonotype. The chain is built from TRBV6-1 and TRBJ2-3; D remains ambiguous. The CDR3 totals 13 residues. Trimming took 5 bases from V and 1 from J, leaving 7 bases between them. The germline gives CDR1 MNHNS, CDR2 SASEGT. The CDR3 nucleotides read TGTGCCAGCAGTCAACTACGCACAGATACGCAGTATTTT. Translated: CASSQLRTDTQYF.

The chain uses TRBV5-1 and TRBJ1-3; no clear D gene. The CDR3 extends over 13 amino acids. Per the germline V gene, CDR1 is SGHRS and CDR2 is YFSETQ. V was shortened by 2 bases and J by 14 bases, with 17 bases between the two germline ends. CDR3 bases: TGCGCCAGCAGCTTCGCCGGAGAGGACTACGTATATTTT. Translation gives CASSFAGEDYVYF.

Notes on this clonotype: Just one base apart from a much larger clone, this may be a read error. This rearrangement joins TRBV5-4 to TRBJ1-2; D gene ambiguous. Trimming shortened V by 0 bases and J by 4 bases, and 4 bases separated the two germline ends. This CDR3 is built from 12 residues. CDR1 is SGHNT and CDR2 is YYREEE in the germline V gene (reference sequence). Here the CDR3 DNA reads TGTGCCAGCAGCTTGGAGGGCTATGGCTACACCTTC. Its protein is CASSLEGYGYTF.

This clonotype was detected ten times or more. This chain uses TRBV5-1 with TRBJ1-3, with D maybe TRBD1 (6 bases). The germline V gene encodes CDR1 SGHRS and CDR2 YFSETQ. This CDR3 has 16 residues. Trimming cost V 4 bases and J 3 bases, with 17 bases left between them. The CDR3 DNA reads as TGCGCCAGCAGCCCTGACAAACAGGGAAATGGAAACACCATATATTTT. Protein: CASSPDKQGNGNTIYF.

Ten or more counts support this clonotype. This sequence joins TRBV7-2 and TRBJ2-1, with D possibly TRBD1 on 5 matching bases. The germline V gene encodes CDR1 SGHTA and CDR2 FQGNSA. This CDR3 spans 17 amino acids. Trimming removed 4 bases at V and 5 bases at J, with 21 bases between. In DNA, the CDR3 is TGTGCCAGCAGCTCCGCCGCATGGTACAGGACCAACAATGAGCAGTTCTTC. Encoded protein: CASSSAAWYRTNNEQFF.

CDR3 protein: CASSAGPRTRQFF. DNA for the CDR3: TGTGCCAGCAGTGCCGGGCCACGGACAAGGCAGTTCTTC. The V gene is TRBV6-1, the J gene TRBJ2-1; TRBD1 might be the D (5 bases). CDR3 size: 13 residues. The V gene lost 4 bases and the J gene lost 12 bases, with 16 bases spanning the gap. CDR1 and CDR2 from the germline V gene are MNHNS and SASEGT.

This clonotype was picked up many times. The CDR3 DNA reads TGTGCCACCACTAGCGGGAGCTCCTACAATGAGCAGTTCTTC. It is translated as CATTSGSSYNEQFF. The chain links TRBV24-1 to TRBJ2-1; 10 bases map to TRBD2. With V trimmed by 8 bases and J by 0 bases, 0 bases remained unmatched. The CDR3 runs to 14 residues. Germline CDR1 reads KGHDR; CDR2 reads SFDVKD.

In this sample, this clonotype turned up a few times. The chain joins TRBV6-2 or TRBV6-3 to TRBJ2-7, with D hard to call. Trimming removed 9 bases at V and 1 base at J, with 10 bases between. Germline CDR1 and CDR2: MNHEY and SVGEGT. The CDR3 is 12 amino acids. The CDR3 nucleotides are TGTGCCAGTCGCTACCGGTCCTACGAGCAGTACTTC. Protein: CASRYRSYEQYF.